A selection of T cell receptor beta chains follows, all from one sample in a study of OX40 agonist ivuxolimab in advanced cancers. This table comes from immunoSEQ multiplex PCR, and its TCRdb copy is limited to in-frame clones, with some not included. The data hold some 50,000 clones, with over 80% observed a single time. This material consisted of CD4+ or CD8+ T cells sorted from blood, taken in a trial of the OX40 agonist ivuxolimab. The receptors shown here come from an adult with an advanced solid tumor such as melanoma, head and neck, liver or kidney cancer. CDR3s include the opening cysteine and the closing phenylalanine or tryptophan. The D gene is left open where the match is weak. Where a row states a size, it is once, few, many or the class of an expanded clone; other rows omit it.

TRBJ1-1 | TRBD1 | NA | TRBV5-8 | CASSLQPGQGTEAFF | TGTGCCAGCAGCTTACAACCGGGACAGGGGACAGAAGCTTTCTTT
TRBJ2-7 | TRBD1 | NA | TRBV18 | CASSNGQGAGEQYF | TGTGCCAGCTCAAATGGACAGGGGGCTGGCGAGCAGTACTTC
TRBJ1-1 | NA | NA | TRBV4-1 | CASSGKGGGLNTEAFF | TGCGCCAGCAGCGGAAAAGGGGGGGGATTGAACACTGAAGCTTTCTTT
TRBJ2-1 | NA | NA | TRBV7-6 | CASSLAAGALGEQFF | TGTGCCAGCAGCTTAGCGGCAGGGGCCCTGGGAGAGCAGTTCTTC
TRBJ1-1 | TRBD1 | NA | TRBV5-1 | CASVEGAGDTEAFF | TGCGCCAGTGTGGAGGGGGCAGGGGACACTGAAGCTTTCTTT
TRBJ2-2 | TRBD2 | NA | TRBV5-4 | CASSLGLAGTGELFF | TGTGCCAGCAGCTTAGGACTAGCGGGGACCGGGGAGCTGTTTTTT
TRBJ1-4 | NA | NA | TRBV11-2 | CASNKGRRGGLTTNEKLFF | TGTGCCAGCAACAAAGGGAGAAGGGGCGGATTAACAACTAATGAAAAACTGTTTTTT
TRBJ2-7 | TRBD1 | NA | TRBV18 | CASSPVGTGGNYEQYF | TGTGCCAGCTCACCGGTCGGGACAGGGGGCAACTACGAGCAGTACTTC
TRBJ2-7 | TRBD1 | few | TRBV14 | CASSQEDWQGAQSSPGEQYF | TGTGCCAGCAGCCAAGAGGATTGGCAGGGGGCACAATCCTCACCGGGGGAGCAGTACTTC
TRBJ2-7 | NA | once | TRBV6-1 | CASIPQGRYEQYF | TGTGCCAGCATACCCCAGGGTCGCTACGAGCAGTACTTC
TRBJ2-3 | NA | once | TRBV7-3 | CASSLPPNTDTQYF | TGTGCCAGCAGCTTACCCCCAAACACAGATACGCAGTATTTT
TRBJ2-3 | TRBD2 | NA | TRBV7-2 | CASSFPTSGGVTDTQYF | TGTGCCAGCAGCTTCCCGACTAGCGGGGGGGTCACAGATACGCAGTATTTT
TRBJ2-1 | TRBD1 | NA | TRBV9 | CASSVGGTGHNEQFF | TGTGCCAGCAGCGTAGGCGGGACAGGGCACAATGAGCAGTTCTTC
TRBJ1-1 | NA | NA | TRBV5-1 | CASTPNTNREGAFF | TGCGCCAGCACGCCAAATACCAACAGGGAAGGCGCTTTCTTT
TRBJ1-1 | TRBD1 | once | TRBV4-1 | CASSQVTFEGARAFF | TGCGCCAGCAGCCAAGTTACATTTGAGGGGGCGCGGGCTTTCTTT
TRBJ2-5 | NA | NA | TRBV5-4 | CASSPKGSQETQYF | TGTGCCAGCAGCCCAAAGGGGAGTCAAGAGACCCAGTACTTC
TRBJ2-5 | NA | NA | TRBV7-7 | CASSEGALRETQYF | TGTGCTAGCAGCGAGGGTGCGCTCAGAGAGACCCAGTACTTC
TRBJ2-6 | NA | few | TRBV5-1 | CASSLEATNSGANVLTF | TGCGCCAGCAGCTTGGAGGCTACGAACTCTGGGGCCAACGTCCTGACTTTC
TRBJ2-5 | TRBD1 | NA | TRBV6-6 | CASSYSGQDPWTQYF | TGTGCCAGCAGTTACTCCGGACAGGACCCTTGGACCCAGTACTTC
TRBJ2-7 | NA | NA | TRBV5-4 | CASSLAGGRAYEQYF | TGTGCCAGCAGCTTGGCTGGGGGTAGGGCCTACGAGCAGTACTTC
TRBJ2-3 | TRBD2 | NA | TRBV11-3 | CASSLASGGSTDTQYF | TGTGCCAGCAGCTTAGCTAGCGGGGGGAGCACAGATACGCAGTATTTT
TRBJ2-3 | TRBD1 | NA | TRBV18 | CASSPPQTGTQYF | TGTGCCAGCTCACCACCCCAGACAGGGACGCAGTATTTT
TRBJ2-7 | NA | NA | TRBV7-6 | CASSLTPGAVYEQYF | TGTGCCAGCAGCTTAACCCCAGGGGCCGTCTACGAGCAGTACTTC
TRBJ2-5 | TRBD2 | NA | TRBV5-1 | CASSPGLAGGPGETQYF | TGCGCCAGCAGCCCCGGACTAGCGGGGGGGCCTGGGGAGACCCAGTACTTC
TRBJ2-2 | TRBD2 | NA | TRBV7-6 | CASSPRPSGGANTGELFF | TGTGCCAGCAGCCCCCGCCCAAGCGGGGGGGCGAACACCGGGGAGCTGTTTTTT
TRBJ2-5 | NA | NA | TRBV19 | CASSPIGGTGLTQYF | TGTGCCAGTAGTCCAATTGGCGGGACTGGTTTGACCCAGTACTTC
TRBJ1-1 | TRBD1 | NA | TRBV11-2 | CASRISDRATEAFF | TGTGCCAGCAGGATATCAGACAGGGCGACTGAAGCTTTCTTT
TRBJ2-4 | TRBD2 | NA | TRBV5-6 | CASSLIAGATLNIQYF | TGTGCCAGCAGCTTAATAGCGGGGGCGACCTTGAACATTCAGTACTTC
TRBJ2-7 | NA | NA | TRBV9 | CASSPLDYSNEQYF | TGTGCCAGCAGCCCCTTAGACTACTCCAACGAGCAGTACTTC
TRBJ1-1 | NA | NA | TRBV28 | CASSLGAGGGAEAFF | TGTGCCAGCAGCCTAGGGGCAGGTGGGGGAGCTGAAGCTTTCTTT
TRBJ2-3 | NA | once | TRBV2 | CASSRGDSTDTQYF | TGTGCCAGCTCAAGAGGGGACTCCACAGATACGCAGTATTTT
TRBJ1-5 | NA | many | TRBV7-9 | CASSFLNQPQHF | TGTGCCAGCAGCTTTTTGAATCAGCCCCAGCATTTT
TRBJ2-5 | NA | NA | TRBV14 | CASSQDPLRETQYF | TGTGCCAGCAGCCAAGATCCCCTACGAGAGACCCAGTACTTC
TRBJ1-6 | TRBD1 | NA | TRBV19 | CASSPETGGDYNSPLHF | TGTGCCAGTAGCCCCGAAACAGGGGGCGACTATAATTCACCCCTCCACTTT
TRBJ1-5 | NA | NA | TRBV6-6 | CASGMGQPNQPQHF | TGTGCCAGCGGAATGGGACAACCGAATCAGCCCCAGCATTTT
TRBJ2-3 | NA | NA | TRBV7-7 | CASSSGLASTDTQYF | TGTGCTAGCAGCTCAGGTCTAGCGAGCACAGATACGCAGTATTTT
TRBJ1-3 | TRBD1 | NA | TRBV4-1 | CASSYRAAGQDTSGNTIYF | TGCGCCAGCAGCTACCGCGCCGCGGGACAGGATACCTCTGGAAACACCATATATTTT
TRBJ2-7 | NA | few | TRBV18 | CASSPTSYEQYF | TGTGCCAGCTCACCGACTTCCTACGAGCAGTACTTC
TRBJ2-7 | TRBD1 | NA | TRBV11-3 | CASSTGRDRRNRQYF | TGTGCCAGCAGCACAGGCCGGGACAGGAGGAATCGGCAGTACTTC